This is a list of T cell receptor beta chains from one sample in a study of T cells after posttransplantation cyclophosphamide. Assay: immunoSEQ multiplex PCR; the TCRdb copy retains only in-frame clones and omits some. The data contain around 22,000 clones, less than 90% of them singletons. Source: PBMCs, taken after allogeneic stem cell transplant with posttransplant cyclophosphamide. The receptors come from a female patient in her 30s who received an allogeneic stem cell transplant from an unrelated donor, was CMV-positive, and had no GVHD. Some T cells could come from the graft donor. The CDR3 runs from the conserved cysteine through the conserved F or W.

v_call cdr3_aa
TRBV2 CASSRQGAPEAFF
TRBV7-9 CASSFPEMTSSYEQYF
TRBV19 CASKGARTNIQYF
TRBV4-2 CASSQAYRQGIYEQYF
TRBV28 CASSLLQGAYEQYF
TRBV29-1 CSVDLSDTQYF
TRBV6-5 CASRGVPGSTIYF
TRBV6-5 CASTPRAGVDGYTF
TRBV7-9 CASSRRGQGYNEQFF
TRBV6-5 CASSYLSGYEQYF
TRBV11-2 CASSLLGLYNYEQYF
TRBV29-1 CSVVGPGTGASNEKLFF
TRBV27 CASSLGSSGYNEQFF
TRBV18 CASSPGTGGGTEAFF
TRBV7-9 CASSLVLSYEQYF
TRBV7-9 CASSLKRGRDEQFF
TRBV28 CASSFSPGTTNYGYTF
TRBV6-5 CASSYSDTPLSYEQYF
TRBV2 CASSTQGAGGYTF
TRBV2 CASSGTVIGETQYF
TRBV30 CAWRERGLGTEAFF
TRBV5-6 CASSPTGVEQYF
TRBV6-1 CASHLRGGWGSPLHF
TRBV25-1 CASRHNTGELFF
TRBV7-9 CASRHEGATNEKLFF
TRBV29-1 CSVRRGGLQETQYF
TRBV15 CATSRVGLGGETQYF
TRBV4-3 CASSQVQVGNNSPLHF
TRBV2 CASTRVDGRSSNQPQHF
TRBV28 CASSFATGGNLDTQYF
TRBV6-6 CASSLSGGFGYTF
TRBV4-2 CASSQGGVGEKLFF
TRBV7-2 CASSLVQGNEKLFF
TRBV9 CASSVQGGNEKLFF
TRBV5-4 CASSPDRREGTQYF
TRBV7-3 CASSSGTSVYNEQFF
TRBV28 CASSFPSTVKYEQYF
TRBV27 CASSLLQGASRKDGYTF
TRBV5-1 CASGQDPSANTGELFF
TRBV19 CASSPRTGGRMNTEAFF
TRBV15 CATSRSRDFYYNEQFF
TRBV7-2 CASSILPGLAEETQYF
TRBV9 CASSASGGAYNEQFF
TRBV7-8 CASTLLTGGSEKLFF
TRBV6-1 CASKTGGNQPQHF
TRBV28 CASSARTGLTYEQYF
TRBV7-3 CASSLDRGGGQYF
TRBV11-2 CASSFRTGWGGYTF
TRBV5-4 CASSGQGWGETQYF
TRBV2 CASSGAQGYYNSPLHF